This T cell receptor beta chain was captured by sequencing in a study of blood T cell repertoires in COVID-19. Study-wide background: Acute and convalescent COVID-19 specimens originated in the United States, Italy and Spain.

The protocol was immunoSEQ multiplex PCR, while the TCRdb copy is restricted to in-frame clones and leaves out a portion. The sample records some 190,000 clones, 89% being singletons. This clone occurred a few times. Living in 24 US areas, the participants were between roughly 18 and 95 years of age. Self-reported history from a screening survey and questionnaire set each donor's cohort. The receptor comes from a woman in her thirties or forties with acute COVID-19. What was sequenced was PBMCs or T cells enriched from blood (not recorded which).

The CDR3 bases are TGTGCCAGCTCATCTAAAGGGCCAGGGGTGGGGAACACTGAAGCTTTCTTT. Translation gives CASSSKGPGVGNTEAFF. The chain links TRBV18 to TRBJ1-1; D perhaps matches TRBD1 (6 bases). CDR1 and CDR2 (germline): KGHSH, LQKENI. This CDR3 is 17 amino acids long. The V end lost 5 bases, the J end lost 1 base, and 20 bases lay between the germline ends.